The 19 T cell receptor beta chains below were found in one sample sequenced in a study of regulatory T cells in long-lasting Graves disease (dated by TCRdb to the early 2020s). The protocol used for the library was multiplex PCR. Sequencing instrument: Illumina HiSeq 4000. CDR3 regions were amplified by Arm-PCR with iRepertoire HTBI primers to construct TCR beta libraries. Using fastp at Q25 and MiXCR, TCRdb reprocessed the public reads and kept productive beta chains. Rows merge per CDR3 protein into single entries with the most common DNA and genes. This sample comprises over 650,000 distinct CDR3 sequences, 25% to 30% of them detected only once. The biggest ten clones account for 40% to 55% of the sample. The time point label of this sample denotes: persistent/refractory GD, antithyroid drugs over 5 years with positive TRAb. For both TCR sequencing and RNA sequencing, RNA was extracted from PBMCs using TRIzol.

The sample was peripheral blood mononuclear cells (PBMCs), taken when the disease was refractory, from a patient treated with antithyroid drugs. These receptor sequences come from a female donor with Graves disease.

The sample holds many counts of this clonotype. DNA for the CDR3: TGTGCCAGCAGCCACAGGGGGACCAATCAGCCCCAGCATTTT. This translates into CASSHRGTNQPQHF. The chain is built from TRBV12-3 or TRBV12-4 and TRBJ1-5; 8 bases line up with TRBD1. This CDR3 has 14 amino acids. Trimming removed 6 bases from V and 3 bases from J; junction bases left unmatched: 4.

This clonotype has a count of ten or more. The V gene is TRBV29-1, the J gene TRBJ1-2; D unclear. V was shortened by 4 bases and J by 8 bases, with 11 bases between the two germline ends. CDR1 SQVTM and CDR2 ANQGSEA come from the germline V gene. The CDR3 length is 11 residues. CDR3 DNA sequence: TGCAGCGTTGGGAAGCGGGGAGGCTACACCTTC. Translating it yields CSVGKRGGYTF.

This chain joins TRBV7-2 and TRBJ1-1; D remains unclear. CDR1 and CDR2 (germline): SGHTA, FQGNSA. V shed 1 base and J shed 7 bases, with 10 bases lying between them. The CDR3 is 13 residues long. This chain's CDR3 is CASSLVVGDEAFF. As DNA, the CDR3 is TGTGCCAGCAGCTTAGTAGTAGGAGATGAAGCTTTCTTT.

This clonotype came up a few times. The chain employs TRBV6-2 or TRBV6-3 and TRBJ2-7, with D unresolved. The germline CDR1 and CDR2 sequences are MNHEY and SVGEGT. This CDR3 spans 13 amino acids. V lost 8 bases to trimming and J lost 6 bases, with 17 bases between them. The CDR3, as DNA: TGTGCCAGCGCGGTAGGCAGGTCCGTCGAGCAGTACTTC. It yields the protein CASAVGRSVEQYF.

This clonotype was seen a handful of times. This chain uses TRBV28 with TRBJ2-7, with a possible D match to TRBD1 (7 bases). The germline V gene has CDR1 MDHEN and CDR2 SYDVKM. Trimming took off 5 bases at V and 6 bases at J, with 23 bases between the two ends. This CDR3 has 16 amino acids. CDR3 DNA: TGTGCCAGCAGTCTCACCCTGGGCCAGGGGGACTGCGAGCAGTACTTC. Translation: CASSLTLGQGDCEQYF. Full variable domain (missing parts from reference TRBV28 and TRBJ2-7): DVKVTQSSRYLVKRTGEKVFLECVQDMDHENMFWYRQDPGLGLRLIYFSYDVKMKEKGDIPEGYSVSREKKERFSLILESASTNQTSMYLCASSLTLGQGDCEQYFGPGTRLTVT.

The J gene is TRBJ2-7, the V gene TRBV2, with TRBD2 identical over 9 bases. From germline, CDR1 is SNHLY and CDR2 FYNNEI. The CDR3 runs 16 residues. J gave up 7 bases and V 8 bases, and 18 bases lay outside the gene matches. CDR3 loop: CASSPPRVAGVLEQYF. CDR3 bases: TGTGCCAGCTCACCACCGAGGGTAGCGGGAGTACTAGAGCAGTACTTC.

As to this clonotype: Germline and junction disagree at one end, which may indicate a read error. The rearrangement uses TRBV29-1 and TRBJ1-1, with D possibly matching TRBD1 (6 bases). Germline V lookup: CDR1 SQVTM, CDR2 ANQGSEA. The CDR3 is 12 amino acids. The CDR3 DNA sequence: TGCAGCGCTGAAGAAGCCAGGGGCGAAGCTTTCTTT. This encodes CSAEEARGEAFF.

This clonotype was seen a few times. This chain joins TRBV2 and TRBJ1-1, with unresolved D. This CDR3 comprises 14 residues. The V end was cut by 0 bases, the J end by 10 bases, with 15 bases between. CDR1 SNHLY and CDR2 FYNNEI come from the germline V gene. The DNA for the CDR3 is TGTGCCAGCAGTGAAGCTAAGGACCCCGTGGGAGCTTTCTTT. This codes for CASSEAKDPVGAFF.

This chain links TRBV20-1 with TRBJ2-3, with TRBD2 matching over 10 bases. CDR1 and CDR2 from the germline V gene are DFQATT and SNEGSKA (reference sequence). Trimming cost V 5 bases and J 4 bases; bases outside gene matches: 3. The CDR3 has 13 residues. The CDR3 DNA follows: TGCAGTGCTGAAGCGGGAGGGGCAGATACGCAGTATTTT. Translating it yields CSAEAGGADTQYF.

The V and J genes are TRBV27 and TRBJ1-1; no firm D call. The CDR3 is 17 residues long. CDR1 is MNHEY, CDR2 SMNVEV, per germline (reference sequence). V lost 6 bases and J 2 bases, leaving 22 bases between the germline ends. In nucleotides, the CDR3 is TGTGCCAGCAGCCAATCCCGAGGCGTAGTGCGAAACACTGAAGCTTTCTTT. Translated: CASSQSRGVVRNTEAFF.

The rearrangement uses TRBV10-3 and TRBJ1-1; D gene unclear. This CDR3 is 13 amino acids long. From germline, CDR1 is ENHRY and CDR2 SYGVKD. Between the trimmed V and J ends, which lost 0 bases and 5 bases, there was a span of 7 bases. As DNA, the CDR3 is TGTGCCATCAGTGAGTCATGGAGGACTGAAGCTTTCTTT. Translation: CAISESWRTEAFF.

The V call is TRBV20-1, the J call TRBJ2-7, with D perhaps TRBD2 (5 bases). CDR3 size: 14 residues. The V end was cut by 4 bases, the J end by 7 bases, with 20 bases between. Germline values: CDR1 DFQATT, CDR2 SNEGSKA (reference sequence). The chain's CDR3 is CSANLDYPLGEQYF. CDR3 nucleotides: TGCAGTGCTAACCTCGACTACCCCCTTGGAGAGCAGTACTTC.

V is TRBV7-9 and J is TRBJ2-7; possibly TRBD2 for D (6 bases). The CDR3 runs 14 residues. Germline V gene sequence: CDR1 SEHNR, CDR2 FQNEAQ (reference sequence). Trimming stripped 1 base from V and 2 bases from J, with 9 bases between. CDR3 in amino acids: CASSLERTTYEQYF. The CDR3 DNA follows: TGTGCCAGCAGCTTAGAACGGACTACCTACGAGCAGTACTTC. Filled out from reference TRBV7-9 and TRBJ2-7, the complete variable domain reads DTGVSQNPRHKITKRGQNVTFRCDPISEHNRLYWYRQTLGQGPEFLTYFQNEAQLEKSRLLSDRFSAERPKGSFSTLEIQRTEQGDSAMYLCASSLERTTYEQYFGPGTRLTVT.

This clonotype has more than one count but fewer than ten. This rearrangement joins TRBV19 to TRBJ2-2; TRBD1 matches at 9 bases. The V and J ends lost 1 base and 6 bases, in that order; junction bases with no gene match: 3. The CDR3 is 15 residues long. Germline CDR1 is LNHDA and CDR2 is SQIVND (reference sequence). The CDR3 here is CASSIVRQGAGELFF. The CDR3 region has the DNA TGTGCCAGTAGTATAGTTCGACAGGGGGCCGGGGAGCTGTTTTTT.

This clonotype was observed a handful of times. The rearrangement joins TRBV6-5 to TRBJ2-7; 9 positions agree with TRBD1. The length of the CDR3 is 15 residues. Unmatched junction bases numbered 3, after V lost 0 bases and J lost 3 bases. Per germline, CDR1 MNHEY and CDR2 SVGAGI. CDR3 sequence reads: CASSYSTGGGYEQYF. In DNA, the CDR3 is TGTGCCAGCAGTTACTCGACAGGGGGTGGCTACGAGCAGTACTTC.

In this sample, this clonotype turned up a few times. The rearrangement joins TRBV19 to TRBJ1-2; 10 bases are shared with TRBD1. Germline V gives CDR1 LNHDA, CDR2 SQIVND (reference sequence). With V trimmed by 5 bases and J by 7 bases, 10 bases remained unmatched. There are 15 residues in the CDR3. CDR3 sequence: CASSEPGQGLLGYTF. The CDR3 nucleotides read TGTGCCAGTAGTGAACCGGGACAGGGGTTGCTTGGCTACACCTTC.

In this sample, this clonotype turned up a few times. The chain uses TRBV28 and TRBJ2-7; D gene ambiguous. Germline CDR1 MDHEN, CDR2 SYDVKM. Trimming stripped 3 bases from V and 0 bases from J, with 15 bases between. CDR3 length: 16 residues. The CDR3 loop reads CASSFRLWTDSYEQYF. CDR3 in DNA: TGTGCCAGCAGTTTTAGGCTTTGGACGGACTCCTACGAGCAGTACTTC.

This clonotype occurred a few times. J is TRBJ1-2 and V is TRBV28; D remains unclear. CDR3 length: 14 amino acids. V dropped 0 bases and J dropped 3 bases, with 8 bases sitting between them. The germline gives CDR1 MDHEN, CDR2 SYDVKM. Written as DNA, the CDR3 is TGTGCCAGCAGTTTATGGTCCGCAGACTATGGCTACACCTTC. It codes for CASSLWSADYGYTF.

The J gene is TRBJ1-3, the V gene TRBV11-2; 9 nucleotides match TRBD1. The CDR3 loop spans 16 amino acids. The V segment lost 7 bases and the J segment 4 bases; nucleotides outside the gene matches: 11. Germline CDR1 and CDR2: SGHAT and FQNNGV. The CDR3 sequence: CASIRWTGDDGNTIYF. The DNA for the CDR3 is TGTGCCAGCATCCGGTGGACAGGGGACGACGGAAACACCATATATTTT.